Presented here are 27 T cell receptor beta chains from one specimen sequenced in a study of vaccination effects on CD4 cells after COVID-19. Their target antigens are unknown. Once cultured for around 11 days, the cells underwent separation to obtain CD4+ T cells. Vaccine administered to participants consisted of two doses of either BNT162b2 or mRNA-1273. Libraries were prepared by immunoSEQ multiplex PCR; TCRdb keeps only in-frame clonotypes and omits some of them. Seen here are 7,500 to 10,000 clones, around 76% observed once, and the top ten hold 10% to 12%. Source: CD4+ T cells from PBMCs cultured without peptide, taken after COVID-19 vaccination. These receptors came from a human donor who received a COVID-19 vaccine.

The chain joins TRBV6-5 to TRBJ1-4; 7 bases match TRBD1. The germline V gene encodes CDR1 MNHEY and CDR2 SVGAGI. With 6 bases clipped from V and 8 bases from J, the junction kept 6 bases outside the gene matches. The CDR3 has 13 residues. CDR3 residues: CASSLTGQEKLFF. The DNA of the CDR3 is TGTGCCAGCAGCCTGACAGGGCAAGAAAAACTGTTTTTT.

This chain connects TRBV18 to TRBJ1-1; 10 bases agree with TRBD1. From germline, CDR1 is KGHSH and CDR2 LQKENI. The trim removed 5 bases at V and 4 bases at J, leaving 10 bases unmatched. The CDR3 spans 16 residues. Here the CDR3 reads CASSAGQGVQGTEAFF. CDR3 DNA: TGTGCCAGCTCAGCTGGACAGGGGGTTCAGGGCACTGAAGCTTTCTTT.

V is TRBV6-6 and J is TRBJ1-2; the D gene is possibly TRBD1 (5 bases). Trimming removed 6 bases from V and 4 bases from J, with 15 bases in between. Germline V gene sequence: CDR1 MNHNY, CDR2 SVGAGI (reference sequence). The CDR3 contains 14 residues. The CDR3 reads CASSPGAGSYGYTF. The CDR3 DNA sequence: TGTGCCAGCAGCCCCGGGGCGGGATCCTATGGCTACACCTTC.

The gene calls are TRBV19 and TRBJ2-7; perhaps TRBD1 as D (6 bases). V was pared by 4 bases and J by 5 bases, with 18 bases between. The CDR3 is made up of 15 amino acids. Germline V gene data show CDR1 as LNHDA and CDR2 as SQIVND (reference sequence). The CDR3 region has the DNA TGTGCCAGTAGTACACCTGGGGGCAAACGCAACGAGCAGTACTTC. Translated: CASSTPGGKRNEQYF.

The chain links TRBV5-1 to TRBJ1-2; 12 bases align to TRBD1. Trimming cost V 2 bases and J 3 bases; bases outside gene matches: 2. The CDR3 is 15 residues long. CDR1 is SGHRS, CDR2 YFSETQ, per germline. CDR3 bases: TGCGCCAGCAGCTTCGGGACAGGGGGCGACTATGGCTACACCTTC. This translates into CASSFGTGGDYGYTF. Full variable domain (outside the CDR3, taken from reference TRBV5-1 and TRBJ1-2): KAGVTQTPRYLIKTRGQQVTLSCSPISGHRSVSWYQQTPGQGLQFLFEYFSETQRNKGNFPGRFSGRQFSNSRSEMNVSTLELGDSALYLCASSFGTGGDYGYTFGSGTRLTVV.

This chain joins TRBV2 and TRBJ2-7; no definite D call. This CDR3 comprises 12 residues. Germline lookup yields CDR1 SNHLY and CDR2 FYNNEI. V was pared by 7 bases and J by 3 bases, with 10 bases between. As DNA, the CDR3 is TGTGCCAGCACCTTGGACGGCTACGAGCAGTACTTC. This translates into CASTLDGYEQYF.

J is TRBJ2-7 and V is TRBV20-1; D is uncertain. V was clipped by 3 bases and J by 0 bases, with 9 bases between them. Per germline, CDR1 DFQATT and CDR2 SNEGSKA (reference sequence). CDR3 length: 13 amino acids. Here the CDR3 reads CSASIVSSYEQYF. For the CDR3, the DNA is TGCAGTGCTAGTATAGTCAGCTCCTACGAGCAGTACTTC.

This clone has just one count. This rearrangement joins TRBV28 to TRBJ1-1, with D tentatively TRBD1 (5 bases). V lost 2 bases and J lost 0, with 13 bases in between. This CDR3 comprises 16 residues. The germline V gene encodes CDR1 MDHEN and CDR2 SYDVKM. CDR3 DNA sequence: TGTGCCAGCAGTTTAGACAGAACGACGTTGAACACTGAAGCTTTCTTT. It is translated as CASSLDRTTLNTEAFF.

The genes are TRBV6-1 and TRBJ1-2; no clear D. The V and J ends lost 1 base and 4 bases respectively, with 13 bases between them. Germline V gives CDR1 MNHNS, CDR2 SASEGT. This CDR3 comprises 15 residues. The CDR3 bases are TGTGCCAGCAGTGAAGAGGCCCACGCTACCTATGGCTACACCTTC. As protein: CASSEEAHATYGYTF.

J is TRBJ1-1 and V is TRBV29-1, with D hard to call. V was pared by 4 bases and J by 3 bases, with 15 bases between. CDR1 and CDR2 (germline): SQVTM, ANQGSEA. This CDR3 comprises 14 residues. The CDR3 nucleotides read TGCAGCGTTGCGACCTTGAAGAAGGACACTGAAGCTTTCTTT. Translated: CSVATLKKDTEAFF.

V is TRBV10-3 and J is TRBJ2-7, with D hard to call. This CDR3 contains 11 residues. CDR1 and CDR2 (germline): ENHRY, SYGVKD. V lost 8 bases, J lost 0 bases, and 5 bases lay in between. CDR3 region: CAIASSYEQYF. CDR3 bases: TGTGCCATCGCTAGCTCCTACGAGCAGTACTTC.

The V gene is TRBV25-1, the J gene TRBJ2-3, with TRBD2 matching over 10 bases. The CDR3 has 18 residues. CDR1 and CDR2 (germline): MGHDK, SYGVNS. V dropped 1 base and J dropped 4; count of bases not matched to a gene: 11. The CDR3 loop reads CASSEWNQAGGGPDTQYF. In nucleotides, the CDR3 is TGTGCCAGCAGTGAATGGAATCAAGCGGGAGGGGGTCCAGATACGCAGTATTTT.

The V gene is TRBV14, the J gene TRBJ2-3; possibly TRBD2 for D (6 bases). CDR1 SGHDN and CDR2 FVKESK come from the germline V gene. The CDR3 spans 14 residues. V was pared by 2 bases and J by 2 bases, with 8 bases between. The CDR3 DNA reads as TGTGCCAGCAGCCAAATACTAGCCACAGATACGCAGTATTTT. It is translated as CASSQILATDTQYF.

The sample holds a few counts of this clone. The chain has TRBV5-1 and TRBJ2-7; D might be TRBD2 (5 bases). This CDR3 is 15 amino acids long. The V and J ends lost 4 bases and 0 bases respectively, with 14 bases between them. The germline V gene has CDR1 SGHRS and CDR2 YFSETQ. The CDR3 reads CASSGRGSGSYEQYF. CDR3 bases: TGCGCCAGCAGCGGACGGGGAAGCGGCTCCTACGAGCAGTACTTC.

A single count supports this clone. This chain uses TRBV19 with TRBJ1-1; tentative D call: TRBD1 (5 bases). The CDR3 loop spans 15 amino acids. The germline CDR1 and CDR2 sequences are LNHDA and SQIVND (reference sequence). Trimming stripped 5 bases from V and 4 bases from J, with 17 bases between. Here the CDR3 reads CASSGPGRGVTEAFF. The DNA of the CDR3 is TGTGCCAGTAGTGGCCCGGGACGGGGGGTCACTGAAGCTTTCTTT.

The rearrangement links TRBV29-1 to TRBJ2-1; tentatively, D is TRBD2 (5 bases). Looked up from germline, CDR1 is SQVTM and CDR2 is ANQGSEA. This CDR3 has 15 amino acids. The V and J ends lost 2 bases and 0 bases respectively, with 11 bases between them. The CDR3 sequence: CSVEPREGSYNEQFF. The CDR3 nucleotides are TGCAGCGTTGAACCGAGGGAAGGCTCCTACAATGAGCAGTTCTTC.

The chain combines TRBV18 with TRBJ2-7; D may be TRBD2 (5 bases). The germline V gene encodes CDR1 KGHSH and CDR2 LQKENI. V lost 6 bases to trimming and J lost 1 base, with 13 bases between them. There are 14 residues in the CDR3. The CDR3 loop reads CASSTGTGSYEQYF. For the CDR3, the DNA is TGTGCCAGCTCCACCGGCACGGGGTCCTACGAGCAGTACTTC.

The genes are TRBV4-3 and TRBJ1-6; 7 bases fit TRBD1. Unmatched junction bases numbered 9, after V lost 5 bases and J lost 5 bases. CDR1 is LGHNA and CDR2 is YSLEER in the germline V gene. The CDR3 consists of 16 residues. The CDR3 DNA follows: TGCGCCAGCAGCTCAGCGACAGGGTCAAATAATTCACCCCTCCACTTT. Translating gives CASSSATGSNNSPLHF.

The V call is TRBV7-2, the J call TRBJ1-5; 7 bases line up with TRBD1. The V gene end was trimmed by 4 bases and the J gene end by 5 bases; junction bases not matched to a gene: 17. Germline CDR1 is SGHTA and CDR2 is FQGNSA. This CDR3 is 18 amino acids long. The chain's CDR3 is CASSSTNTGRGQDQPQHF. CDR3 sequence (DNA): TGTGCCAGCAGCTCGACTAATACCGGGAGGGGGCAGGATCAGCCCCAGCATTTT.

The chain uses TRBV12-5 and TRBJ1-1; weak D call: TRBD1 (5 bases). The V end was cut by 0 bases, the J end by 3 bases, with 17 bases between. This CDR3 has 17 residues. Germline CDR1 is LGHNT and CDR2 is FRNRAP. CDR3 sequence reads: CASGLVIRGSGDTEAFF. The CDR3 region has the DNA TGTGCTAGTGGTTTGGTAATTCGGGGGAGTGGGGACACTGAAGCTTTCTTT.

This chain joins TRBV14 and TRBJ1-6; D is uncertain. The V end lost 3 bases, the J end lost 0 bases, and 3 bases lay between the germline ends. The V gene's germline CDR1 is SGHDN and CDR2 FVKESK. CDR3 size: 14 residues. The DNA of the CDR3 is TGTGCCAGCAGCCAGGGCTCCTATAATTCACCCCTCCACTTT. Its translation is CASSQGSYNSPLHF.

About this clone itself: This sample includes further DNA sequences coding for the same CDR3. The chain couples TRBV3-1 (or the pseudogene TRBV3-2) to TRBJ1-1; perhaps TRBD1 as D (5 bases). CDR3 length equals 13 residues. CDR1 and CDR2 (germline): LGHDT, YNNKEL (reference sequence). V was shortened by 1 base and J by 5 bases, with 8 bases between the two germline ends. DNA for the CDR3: TGTGCCAGCAGCCAAGTGGGGGGTACTGAAGCTTTCTTT. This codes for CASSQVGGTEAFF.

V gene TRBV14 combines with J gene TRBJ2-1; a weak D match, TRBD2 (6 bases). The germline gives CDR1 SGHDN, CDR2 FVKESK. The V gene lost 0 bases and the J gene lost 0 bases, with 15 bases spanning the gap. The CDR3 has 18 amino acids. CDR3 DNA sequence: TGTGCCAGCAGCCAAGAGTTTCGGGGGACCAGCTCCTACAATGAGCAGTTCTTC. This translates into CASSQEFRGTSSYNEQFF.

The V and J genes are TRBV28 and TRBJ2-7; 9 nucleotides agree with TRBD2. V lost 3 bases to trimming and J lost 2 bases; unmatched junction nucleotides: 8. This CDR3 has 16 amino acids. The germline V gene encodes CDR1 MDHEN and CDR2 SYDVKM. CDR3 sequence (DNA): TGTGCCAGCAGTTTTGCCCCTAGCGGGACTACCTACGAGCAGTACTTC. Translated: CASSFAPSGTTYEQYF.

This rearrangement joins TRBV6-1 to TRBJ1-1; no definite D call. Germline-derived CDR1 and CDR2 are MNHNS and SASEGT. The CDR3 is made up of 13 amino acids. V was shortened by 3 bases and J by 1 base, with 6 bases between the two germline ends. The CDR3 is CASSEVPNTEAFF. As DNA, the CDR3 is TGTGCCAGCAGTGAGGTCCCGAACACTGAAGCTTTCTTT.

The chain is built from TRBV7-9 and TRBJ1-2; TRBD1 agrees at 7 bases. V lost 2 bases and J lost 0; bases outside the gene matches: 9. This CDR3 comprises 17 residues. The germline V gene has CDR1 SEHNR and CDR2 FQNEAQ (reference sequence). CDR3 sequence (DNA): TGTGCCAGCAGCTTACAGGGACAGAGCTTAGCTAACTATGGCTACACCTTC. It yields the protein CASSLQGQSLANYGYTF.

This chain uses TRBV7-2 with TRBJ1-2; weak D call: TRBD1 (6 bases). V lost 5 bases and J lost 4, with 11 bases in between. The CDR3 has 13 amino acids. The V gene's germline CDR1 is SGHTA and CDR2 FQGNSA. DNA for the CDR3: TGTGCCAGCAGCGTAACGGGGGCCTATGGCTACACCTTC. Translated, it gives CASSVTGAYGYTF.